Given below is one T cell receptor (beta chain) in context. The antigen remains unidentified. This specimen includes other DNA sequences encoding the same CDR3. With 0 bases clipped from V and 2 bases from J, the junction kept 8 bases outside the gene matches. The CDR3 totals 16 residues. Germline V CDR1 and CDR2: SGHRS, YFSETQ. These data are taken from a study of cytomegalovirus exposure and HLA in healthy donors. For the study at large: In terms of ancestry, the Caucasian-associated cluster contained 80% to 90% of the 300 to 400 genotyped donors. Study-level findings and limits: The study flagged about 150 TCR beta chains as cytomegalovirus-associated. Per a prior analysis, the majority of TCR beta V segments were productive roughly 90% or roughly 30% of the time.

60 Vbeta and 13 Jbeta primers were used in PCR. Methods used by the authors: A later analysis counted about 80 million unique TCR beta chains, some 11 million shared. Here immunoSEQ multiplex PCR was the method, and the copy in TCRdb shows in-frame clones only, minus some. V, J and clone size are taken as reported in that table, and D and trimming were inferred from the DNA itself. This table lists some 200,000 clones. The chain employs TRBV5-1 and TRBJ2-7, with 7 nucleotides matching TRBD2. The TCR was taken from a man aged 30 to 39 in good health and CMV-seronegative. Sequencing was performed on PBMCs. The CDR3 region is CASSLGPWGGAYEQYF. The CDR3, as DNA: TGCGCCAGCAGCTTGGGCCCCTGGGGGGGAGCCTACGAGCAGTACTTC. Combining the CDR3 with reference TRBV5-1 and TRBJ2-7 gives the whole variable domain KAGVTQTPRYLIKTRGQQVTLSCSPISGHRSVSWYQQTPGQGLQFLFEYFSETQRNKGNFPGRFSGRQFSNSRSEMNVSTLELGDSALYLCASSLGPWGGAYEQYFGPGTRLTVT.